This T cell receptor (beta chain) emerged from a study of PD-1 blockade in mismatch repair-deficient tumors. Study information: Patients had 11 to 13 mismatch repair-deficient cancer types and were previously treated and progressing. Study observations and caveats: Tumor-resident clones, often absent from pretreatment blood, expanded after pembrolizumab and then contracted.

On this clone itself: The antigen remains undetermined.

Mismatch repair deficiency was confirmed in all patients, by PCR or immunohistochemistry. TCR sequencing covered three patients who responded to pembrolizumab. Germline values: CDR1 SGHNT, CDR2 YENEEA. Trimming shortened V by 5 bases and J by 0 bases, and 20 bases separated the two germline ends. The CDR3 spans 17 residues. Assay: immunoSEQ multiplex PCR; the TCRdb copy retains only in-frame clones and omits some. Of about 130,000 clones in the sample, around nine tenths were seen once. This material consisted of peripheral blood, taken roughly 67 weeks after starting pembrolizumab. The sequence was obtained from an adult with mismatch repair-deficient cancer. The chain carries TRBV11-3 and TRBJ2-7; TRBD2 is a possible D gene (6 bases). CDR3 DNA sequence: TGTGCCAGCAGCGCCCGCCCCGGCGGGGTAAACTCCTACGAGCAGTACTTC. As protein: CASSARPGGVNSYEQYF.